The clone carrying this T cell receptor (beta chain) was observed at least ten times. To make TCR beta libraries, researchers used iRepertoire HTBI primers and Arm-PCR of CDR3 regions. TCRdb itself ran the multiplex PCR reads through MiXCR, one entry per CDR3 protein. Of around 400,000 distinct CDR3 sequences in the sample, about 25% were seen once. The V end lost 2 bases, the J end lost 9 bases, and 19 bases lay between the germline ends. CDR1 and CDR2 (germline): MNHEY, SMNVEV (reference sequence). The CDR3 has 15 amino acids. Specified time point: persistent/refractory GD, antithyroid drugs over 5 years with positive TRAb. Making the TCR library involved RNA that had been extracted from PBMCs. This entry belongs to a study of regulatory T cells in long-lasting Graves disease.

The receptor was derived from a female donor with Graves disease. This sequence joins TRBV27 and TRBJ2-5; D may be TRBD2 (6 bases). Sample: peripheral blood mononuclear cells (PBMCs), taken when the disease was refractory, from a patient treated with antithyroid drugs. For the CDR3, the DNA is TGTGCCAGCAGTTTAGATTGGGGTAGCGGAAGTGCCCAGTACTTC. Amino acids: CASSLDWGSGSAQYF.